The present T cell receptor beta chain was sequenced within a study of human T cells and chemical hapten exposure. Study details: Read at 6 days, the patch tests placed 0.01% DPC on the upper back.

This clonotype has just a few counts. Its antigen is still unknown. Regarding the study as a whole: Compared to controls, expanded TCRs made significantly more large clusters of similar CDR3s.

The time point is: pre-sensitization, week 0. Stated treatment: therapeutic diphenylcyclopropenone sensitization with weekly scalp DPC. Each donor was an alopecia patient between 18 and 70 years of age who qualified for DPC. For the library, individual cDNA molecules each received unique molecular identifiers. TCRdb re-called the RACE reads with MiXCR, one entry per CDR3 protein. The sample includes 38,000 or so distinct CDR3 sequences, roughly 7.6% of them seen just once. There are 14 residues in the CDR3. The germline CDR1 and CDR2 sequences are SGHTA and FQGNSA. Trimming removed 0 bases at V and 3 bases at J, with 8 bases between.

The input for sequencing was whole blood, taken in connection with sensitization to the hapten diphenylcyclopropenone (DPC). The TCR comes from a woman aged 45-59 years with alopecia areata. Some clones in this sample may be carry-over from other donors' samples. V usage is TRBV7-2 and J usage is TRBJ2-5; D is ambiguous. CDR3: CASSLARLKETQYF. CDR3 sequence (DNA): TGTGCCAGCAGCTTAGCTAGGTTGAAAGAGACCCAGTACTTC.